The following is a T cell receptor beta chain sequence with its context. This clonotype was seen at least ten times. The specificity of this receptor is unknown. The sample holds no much larger clone one base away, and base qualities are not on file. This entry belongs to a study of CXCR3 chemokines and chemotherapy response in bladder cancer (dated by TCRdb to between 2022 and 2023). About the full investigation: The study examined whether intratumoral CXCR3 chemokine system activity predicted chemotherapy response in human bladder cancer.

Library preparation used PCR. Instrument used: Illumina HiSeq 2500. The public reads were reprocessed in TCRdb via fastp at Q25 and MiXCR, keeping in-frame beta chains. Each entry merges the rows of one CDR3 protein and shows their most common DNA and genes. Recorded for this sample are about 8,900 distinct CDR3 sequences; roughly 23% of them occurred a single time. Together, the top ten hold around 8.7% of the sample. Its CDR3 holds 15 amino acids, cysteine through phenylalanine. Only the CDR3 part of the read is kept: 45 bases, read in frame from the first base. According to the germline V gene, CDR1 reads SGDLS and CDR2 reads YYNGEE. V is reduced by 0 bases and J by 4 bases, leaving a spacing of 11 bases between them.

The biological material was taken from a patient whose treatment included neoadjuvant chemotherapy. The sequence was collected from a human donor with bladder cancer that did not respond to neoadjuvant chemotherapy. The chain is assembled from TRBV9 and TRBJ2-1; 6 matching bases give a weak D call of TRBD1. The nucleotides read TGTGCCAGCAGCGTAGGGGGGACACAATACAATGAGCAGTTCTTC. The translation is CASSVGGTQYNEQFF.